The text below deals with one T cell receptor (beta chain). Its antigen is not identified. V lost 6 bases to trimming and J lost 9 bases, with 15 bases between them. From germline, CDR1 is ENHRY and CDR2 SYGVKD. This CDR3 is built from 12 residues. The table came from immunoSEQ multiplex PCR; TCRdb's copy has only in-frame clones and leaves some out. The table has more than 85,000 clones, roughly nine tenths seen once. The sample comes from a study of T cell responses to AZD1222 COVID-19 vaccine. About the research overall: The analysis combined second doses at about 4 or about 12 weeks.

Regarding the study as a whole: Within unmutated variant regions lay the reported targets of nearly half of spike-specific TCRs. Females outnumbered males among donors, who were mostly white British; clonal diversity was possibly underestimated. Repertoires were collected only later (after the peak T cell response had occurred).

This specimen consisted of peripheral blood, obtained on day 0 of AZD1222 vaccination. The chain links TRBV10-3 to TRBJ2-7; D is unresolved. The clonotype was recovered from an adult in good health. DNA of the CDR3: TGTGCCATCAGCGGTAGTCCCACCGGGCAGTACTTC. It yields the protein CAISGSPTGQYF.